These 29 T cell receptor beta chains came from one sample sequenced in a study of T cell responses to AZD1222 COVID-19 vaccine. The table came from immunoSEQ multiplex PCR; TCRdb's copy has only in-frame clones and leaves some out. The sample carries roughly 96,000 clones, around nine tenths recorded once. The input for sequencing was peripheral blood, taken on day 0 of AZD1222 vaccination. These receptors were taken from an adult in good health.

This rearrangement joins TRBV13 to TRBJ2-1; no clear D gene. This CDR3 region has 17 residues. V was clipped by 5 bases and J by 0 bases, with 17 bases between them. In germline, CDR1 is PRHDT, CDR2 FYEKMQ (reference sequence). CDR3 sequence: CASSPRLEPSSYNEQFF. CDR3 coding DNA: TGTGCCAGCAGCCCCCGCTTAGAGCCCAGCTCCTACAATGAGCAGTTCTTC.

CDR3 residues: CASSPGLAVYEQYF. In DNA, the CDR3 is TGTGCCAGCTCACCAGGACTAGCGGTATACGAGCAGTACTTC. The chain has TRBV18 and TRBJ2-7; TRBD2 matches at 10 bases. Germline assignment: CDR1 KGHSH and CDR2 LQKENI. The V gene end was trimmed by 2 bases and the J gene end by 4 bases; junction bases not matched to a gene: 2. CDR3 size: 14 residues.

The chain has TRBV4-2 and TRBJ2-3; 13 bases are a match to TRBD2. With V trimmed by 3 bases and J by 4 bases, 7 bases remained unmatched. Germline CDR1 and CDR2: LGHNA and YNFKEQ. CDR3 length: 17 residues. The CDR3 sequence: CASSQAGLAGDADTQYF. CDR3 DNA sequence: TGTGCCAGCAGCCAGGCCGGACTAGCGGGAGATGCAGATACGCAGTATTTT.

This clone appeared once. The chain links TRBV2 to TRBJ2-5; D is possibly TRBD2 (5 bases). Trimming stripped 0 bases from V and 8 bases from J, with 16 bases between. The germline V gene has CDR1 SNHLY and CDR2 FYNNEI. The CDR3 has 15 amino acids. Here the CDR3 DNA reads TGTGCCAGCAGTGAAGCGGTCGCAAGGGAGTTAACCCAGTACTTC. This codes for CASSEAVARELTQYF.

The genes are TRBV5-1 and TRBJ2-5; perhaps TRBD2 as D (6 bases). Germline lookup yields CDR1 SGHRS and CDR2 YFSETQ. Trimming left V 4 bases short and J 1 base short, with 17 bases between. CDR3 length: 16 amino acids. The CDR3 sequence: CASSIGLSPVQETQYF. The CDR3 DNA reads TGCGCCAGCAGCATAGGACTATCCCCTGTCCAAGAGACCCAGTACTTC.

The CDR3 DNA follows: TGTGCCAGCAGCACTAACAGGGACGGGAACATTCAGTACTTC. Protein sequence: CASSTNRDGNIQYF. V usage is TRBV7-9 and J usage is TRBJ2-4; maybe TRBD1 (6 bases). From germline, CDR1 is SEHNR and CDR2 FQNEAQ (reference sequence). V lost 5 bases and J lost 7, with 15 bases in between. The CDR3 is 14 residues long.

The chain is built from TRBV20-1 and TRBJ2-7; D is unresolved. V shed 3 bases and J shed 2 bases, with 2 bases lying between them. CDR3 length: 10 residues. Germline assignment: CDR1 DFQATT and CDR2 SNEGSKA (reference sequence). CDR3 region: CSASPYEQYF. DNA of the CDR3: TGCAGTGCTAGCCCCTACGAGCAGTACTTC.

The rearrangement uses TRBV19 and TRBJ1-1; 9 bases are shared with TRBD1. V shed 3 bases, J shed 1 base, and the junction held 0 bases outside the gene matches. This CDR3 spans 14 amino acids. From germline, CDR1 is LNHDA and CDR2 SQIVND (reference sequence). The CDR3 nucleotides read TGTGCCAGTAGTATGGGACAGGGGAACACTGAAGCTTTCTTT. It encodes CASSMGQGNTEAFF. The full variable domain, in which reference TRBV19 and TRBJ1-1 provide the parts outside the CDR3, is DGGITQSPKYLFRKEGQNVTLSCEQNLNHDAMYWYRQDPGQGLRLIYYSQIVNDFQKGDIAEGYSVSREKKESFPLTVTSAQKNPTAFYLCASSMGQGNTEAFFGQGTRLTVV.

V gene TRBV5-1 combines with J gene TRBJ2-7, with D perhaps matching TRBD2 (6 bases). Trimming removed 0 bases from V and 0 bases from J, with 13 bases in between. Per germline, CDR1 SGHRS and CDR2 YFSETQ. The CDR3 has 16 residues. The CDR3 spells CASSLAGWGGSYEQYF. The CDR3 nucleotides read TGCGCCAGCAGCTTGGCCGGCTGGGGAGGCTCCTACGAGCAGTACTTC. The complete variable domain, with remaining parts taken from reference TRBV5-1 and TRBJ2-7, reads KAGVTQTPRYLIKTRGQQVTLSCSPISGHRSVSWYQQTPGQGLQFLFEYFSETQRNKGNFPGRFSGRQFSNSRSEMNVSTLELGDSALYLCASSLAGWGGSYEQYFGPGTRLTVT.

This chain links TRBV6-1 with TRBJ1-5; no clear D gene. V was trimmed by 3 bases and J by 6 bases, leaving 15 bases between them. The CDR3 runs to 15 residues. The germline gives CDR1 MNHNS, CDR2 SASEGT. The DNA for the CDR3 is TGTGCCAGCAGTGATGTGGGGAGGGCGGGTCAGCCCCAGCATTTT. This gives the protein CASSDVGRAGQPQHF.

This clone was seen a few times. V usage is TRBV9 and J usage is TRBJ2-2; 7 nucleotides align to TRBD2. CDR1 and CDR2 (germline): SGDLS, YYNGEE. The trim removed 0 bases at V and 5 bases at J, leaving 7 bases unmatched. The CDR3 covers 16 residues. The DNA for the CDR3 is TGTGCCAGCAGCGTAGAGCTAGCGGCCCCGACCGGGGAGCTGTTTTTT. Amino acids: CASSVELAAPTGELFF. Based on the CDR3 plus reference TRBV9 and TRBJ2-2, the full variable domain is DSGVTQTPKHLITATGQRVTLRCSPRSGDLSVYWYQQSLDQGLQFLIQYYNGEERAKGNILERFSAQQFPDLHSELNLSSLELGDSALYFCASSVELAAPTGELFFGEGSRLTVL.

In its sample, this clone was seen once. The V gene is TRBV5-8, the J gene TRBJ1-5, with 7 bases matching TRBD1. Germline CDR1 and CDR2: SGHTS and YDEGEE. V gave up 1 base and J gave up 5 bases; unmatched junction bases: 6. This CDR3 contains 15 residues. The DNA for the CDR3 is TGTGCCAGCAGCTTGCTCAGGGGGATGTATCAGCCCCAGCATTTT. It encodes CASSLLRGMYQPQHF.

The CDR3 DNA reads TGTGCCAGCAGTGATCAGACGGGTTCAGGACAGCCCCAGCATTTT. It yields the protein CASSDQTGSGQPQHF. J is TRBJ1-5 and V is TRBV2; D ambiguous. This CDR3 is built from 15 residues. V was clipped by 3 bases and J by 7 bases, with 16 bases between them. The V gene's germline CDR1 is SNHLY and CDR2 FYNNEI.

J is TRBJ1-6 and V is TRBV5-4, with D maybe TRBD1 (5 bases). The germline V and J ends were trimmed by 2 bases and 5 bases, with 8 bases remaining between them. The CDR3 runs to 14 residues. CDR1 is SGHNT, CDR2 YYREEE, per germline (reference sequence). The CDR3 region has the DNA TGTGCCAGCAGCTTTGACAGAAATAATTCACCCCTCCACTTT. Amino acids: CASSFDRNNSPLHF.

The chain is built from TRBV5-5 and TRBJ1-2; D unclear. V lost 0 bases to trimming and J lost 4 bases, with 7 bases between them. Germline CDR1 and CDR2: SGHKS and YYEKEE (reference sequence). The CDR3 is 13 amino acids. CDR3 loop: CASSLAGGYGYTF. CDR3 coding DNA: TGTGCCAGCAGCTTGGCGGGTGGCTATGGCTACACCTTC.

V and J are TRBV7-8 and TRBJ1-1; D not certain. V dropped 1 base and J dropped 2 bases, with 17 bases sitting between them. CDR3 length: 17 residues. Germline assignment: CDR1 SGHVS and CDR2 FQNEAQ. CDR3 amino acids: CASSLGRRPNPNTEAFF. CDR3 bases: TGTGCCAGCAGCTTAGGTCGTCGGCCAAACCCCAACACTGAAGCTTTCTTT.

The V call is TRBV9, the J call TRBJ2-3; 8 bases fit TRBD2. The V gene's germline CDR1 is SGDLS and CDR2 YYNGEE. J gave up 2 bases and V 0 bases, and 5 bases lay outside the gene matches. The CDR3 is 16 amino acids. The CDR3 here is CASSVEVAGLTDTQYF. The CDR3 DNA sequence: TGTGCCAGCAGCGTAGAAGTAGCGGGGCTCACAGATACGCAGTATTTT.

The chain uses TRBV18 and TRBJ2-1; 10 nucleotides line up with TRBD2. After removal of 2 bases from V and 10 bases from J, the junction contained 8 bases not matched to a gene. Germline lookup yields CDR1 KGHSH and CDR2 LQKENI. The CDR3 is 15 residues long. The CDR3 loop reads CASSPGTSDQGEQFF. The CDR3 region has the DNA TGTGCCAGCTCACCAGGGACTAGCGACCAGGGGGAGCAGTTCTTC.

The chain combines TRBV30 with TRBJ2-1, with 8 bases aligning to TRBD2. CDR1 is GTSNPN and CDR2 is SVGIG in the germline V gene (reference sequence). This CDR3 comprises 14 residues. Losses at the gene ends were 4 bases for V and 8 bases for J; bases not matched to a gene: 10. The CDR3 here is CAWKPAGVYYEQFF. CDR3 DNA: TGTGCCTGGAAACCAGCGGGAGTATACTATGAGCAGTTCTTC.

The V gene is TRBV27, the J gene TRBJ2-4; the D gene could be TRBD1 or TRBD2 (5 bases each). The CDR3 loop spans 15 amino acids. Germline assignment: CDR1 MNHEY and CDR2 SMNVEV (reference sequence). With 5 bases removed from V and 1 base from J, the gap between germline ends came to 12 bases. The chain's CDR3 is CASSPLGEAKNIQYF. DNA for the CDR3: TGTGCCAGCAGTCCCCTAGGGGAGGCCAAAAACATTCAGTACTTC.

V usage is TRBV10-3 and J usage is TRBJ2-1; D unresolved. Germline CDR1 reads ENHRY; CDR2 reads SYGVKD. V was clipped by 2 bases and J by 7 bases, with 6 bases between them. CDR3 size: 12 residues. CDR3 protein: CAISELRNEQFF. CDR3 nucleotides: TGTGCCATCAGTGAGCTTAGGAATGAGCAGTTCTTC.

DNA of the CDR3: TGTGCCAGCAGCCCCGAAGAGAGTGAAGCTTTCTTT. Translation: CASSPEESEAFF. The chain combines TRBV28 with TRBJ1-1; D call uncertain. V was shortened by 6 bases and J by 7 bases, with 12 bases between the two germline ends. Germline V gives CDR1 MDHEN, CDR2 SYDVKM. The CDR3 covers 12 residues.

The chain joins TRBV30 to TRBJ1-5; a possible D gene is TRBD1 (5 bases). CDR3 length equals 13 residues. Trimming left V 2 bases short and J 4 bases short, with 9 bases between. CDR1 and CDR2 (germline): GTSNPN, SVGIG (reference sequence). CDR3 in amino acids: CAWSKDRNQPQHF. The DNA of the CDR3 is TGTGCCTGGAGTAAAGACAGAAATCAGCCCCAGCATTTT.

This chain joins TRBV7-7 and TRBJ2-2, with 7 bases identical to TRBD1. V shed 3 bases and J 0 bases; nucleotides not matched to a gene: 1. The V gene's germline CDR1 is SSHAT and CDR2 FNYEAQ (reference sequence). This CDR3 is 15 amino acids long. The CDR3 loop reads CASSLGQPNTGELFF. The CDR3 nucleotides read TGTGCCAGCAGCTTGGGACAGCCGAACACCGGGGAGCTGTTTTTT. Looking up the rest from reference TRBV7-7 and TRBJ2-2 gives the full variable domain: GAGVSQSPRYKVTKRGQDVTLRCDPISSHATLYWYQQALGQGPEFLTYFNYEAQPDKSGLPSDRFSAERPEGSISTLTIQRTEQRDSAMYRCASSLGQPNTGELFFGEGSRLTVL.

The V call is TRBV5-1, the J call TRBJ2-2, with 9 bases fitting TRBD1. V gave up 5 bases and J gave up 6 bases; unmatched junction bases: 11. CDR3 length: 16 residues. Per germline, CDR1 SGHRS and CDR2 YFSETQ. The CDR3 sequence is CASSLYGTGFPGELFF. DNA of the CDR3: TGCGCCAGCAGTCTCTACGGGACAGGGTTTCCCGGGGAGCTGTTTTTT.

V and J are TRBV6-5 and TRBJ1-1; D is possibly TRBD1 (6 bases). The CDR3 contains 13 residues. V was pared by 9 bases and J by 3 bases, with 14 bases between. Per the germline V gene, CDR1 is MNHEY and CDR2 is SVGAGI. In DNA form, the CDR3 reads TGTGCCAGTGGGGAGGACAGACACACTGAAGCTTTCTTT. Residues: CASGEDRHTEAFF.

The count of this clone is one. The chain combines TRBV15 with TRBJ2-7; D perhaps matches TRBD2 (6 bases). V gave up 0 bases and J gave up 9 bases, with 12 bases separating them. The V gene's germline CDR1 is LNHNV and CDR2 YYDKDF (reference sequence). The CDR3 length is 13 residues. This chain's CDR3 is CATSRDRVGGQYF. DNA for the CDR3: TGTGCCACCAGCAGAGACAGGGTCGGGGGGCAGTACTTC.

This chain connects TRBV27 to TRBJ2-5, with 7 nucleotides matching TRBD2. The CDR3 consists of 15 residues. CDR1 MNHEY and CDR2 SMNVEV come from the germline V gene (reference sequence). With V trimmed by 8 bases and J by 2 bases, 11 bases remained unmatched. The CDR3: CASLKSSGRQETQYF. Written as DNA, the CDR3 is TGTGCCAGCCTCAAGTCTAGCGGCCGTCAAGAGACCCAGTACTTC.

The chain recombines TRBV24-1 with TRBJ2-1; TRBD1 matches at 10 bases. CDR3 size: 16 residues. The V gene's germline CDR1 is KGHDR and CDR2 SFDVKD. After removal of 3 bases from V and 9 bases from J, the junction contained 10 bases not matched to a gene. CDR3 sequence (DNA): TGTGCCACCAGTGATCAGACAGGGGGCGCCGGGAGTGAGCAGTTCTTC. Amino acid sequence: CATSDQTGGAGSEQFF.